Listed below are T cell receptor beta chains from one sample, sequenced in a study of spatial heterogeneity in lung cancer. MiXCR, run by TCRdb on the 5' RACE reads, gives a single entry per CDR3 protein. The table includes 12,000 or so distinct CDR3 sequences, 14% detected once. The sample in question was PBMCs, obtained at surgery. These receptors were collected from a female donor with early-stage non-small cell lung cancer. CDR3s include the opening cysteine and the closing phenylalanine or tryptophan. D genes are given only for firm matches. Not all rows give a size; the values are once, few, many and, for expanded clones, a class.

size	V	D	length	J	CDR3	DNA
.	TRBV6-5	.	15	TRBJ1-1	CASSYFPDMNTEAFF	TGTGCCAGCAGTTACTTTCCAGACATGAACACTGAAGCTTTCTTT
many	TRBV7-9	TRBD2	14	TRBJ2-5	CASRPSGTEETQYF	TGTGCCAGCAGACCAAGCGGGACTGAAGAGACCCAGTACTTC
many	TRBV23-1	.	16	TRBJ1-4	CASRQTRTATNEKLFF	TGCGCCAGCAGGCAAACCCGGACCGCAACTAATGAAAAACTGTTTTTT
many	TRBV20-1	TRBD2	16	TRBJ2-3	CSARELAGGPKDTQYF	TGCAGTGCTAGAGAGTTAGCGGGAGGGCCGAAAGATACGCAGTATTTT
medium-sized	TRBV5-4	.	13	TRBJ2-3	CASSSTLTDTQYF	TGTGCCAGCAGTTCGACCCTCACAGATACGCAGTATTTT
many	TRBV29-1	.	13	TRBJ2-3	CSGPDTPPDTQYF	TGCAGCGGCCCGGACACCCCCCCAGATACGCAGTATTTT
.	TRBV5-1	TRBD1	14	TRBJ2-2	CASSPDREVGELFF	TGCGCCAGCAGCCCGGACAGGGAGGTCGGGGAGCTGTTTTTT
.	TRBV11-2	.	15	TRBJ2-6	CASSLEVTGANVLTF	TGTGCCAGCAGCCTAGAAGTCACCGGGGCCAACGTCCTGACTTTC
.	TRBV19	TRBD1	14	TRBJ2-7	CASSIGQGAYEQYF	TGTGCCAGTAGTATAGGACAGGGCGCCTACGAGCAGTACTTC
medium-sized	TRBV6-5	TRBD2	14	TRBJ2-1	CASSYGGSSNEQFF	TGTGCCAGCAGTTACGGCGGGAGTTCCAATGAGCAGTTCTTC
many	TRBV18	.	14	TRBJ2-2	CASSLITNTGELFF	TGTGCCAGCTCCCTTATCACGAACACCGGGGAGCTGTTTTTT
medium-sized	TRBV11-2	.	14	TRBJ2-5	CASSPWDSPETQYF	TGTGCCAGCAGCCCCTGGGACTCTCCGGAGACCCAGTACTTC
medium-sized	TRBV7-8	.	15	TRBJ2-7	CASSLSEALSYEQYF	TGTGCCAGCAGCTTATCGGAAGCATTATCCTACGAGCAGTACTTC
.	TRBV20-1	.	14	TRBJ1-5	CSARCGGRGQPQHF	TGCAGTGCTAGATGTGGAGGCAGGGGCCAGCCCCAGCATTTT
many	TRBV7-9	.	12	TRBJ2-3	CASSSVTDTQYF	TGTGCCAGCAGCTCCGTTACAGATACGCAGTATTTT
few	TRBV29-1	.	12	TRBJ2-2	CSVMEAGRELFF	TGCAGCGTTATGGAAGCGGGCAGGGAGCTGTTTTTT
many	TRBV18	TRBD2	15	TRBJ2-1	CASSPLGGGAEEQFF	TGTGCCAGCTCACCACTCGGCGGGGGGGCCGAAGAGCAGTTCTTC
many	TRBV7-8	.	13	TRBJ1-2	CASSSDRSYGYTF	TGTGCCAGCAGCTCCGACAGGAGCTATGGCTACACCTTC
few	TRBV3-1	.	16	TRBJ2-5	CASSQEDGSQYETQYF	TGTGCCAGCAGCCAAGAGGACGGGAGCCAGTATGAGACCCAGTACTTC
medium-sized	TRBV5-1	TRBD2	18	TRBJ2-7	CASSRGTSGLASSYEQYF	TGCGCCAGCAGCCGTGGGACTAGCGGGTTGGCTAGCTCCTACGAGCAGTACTTC
medium-sized	TRBV29-1	.	13	TRBJ2-3	CSFRGPLRDTQYF	TGCAGCTTCCGGGGCCCCCTCCGGGATACGCAGTATTTT
many	TRBV14	.	18	TRBJ2-1	CASSQDNRGQISYNEQFF	TGTGCCAGCAGCCAAGATAACCGGGGGCAGATCTCCTACAATGAGCAGTTCTTC
medium-sized	TRBV12-3/TRBV12-4	.	12	TRBJ1-1	CASSLGEGRAFF	TGTGCCAGCAGTTTAGGAGAGGGGCGAGCTTTCTTT
medium-sized	TRBV7-9	.	15	TRBJ2-1	CASSLKARVSNEQFF	TGTGCCAGCAGCTTAAAGGCTCGGGTGTCCAATGAGCAGTTCTTC
.	TRBV27	TRBD1	15	TRBJ2-1	CASSSLGQGYNEQFF	TGTGCCAGCTCAAGTTTGGGACAGGGTTACAATGAGCAGTTCTTC
.	TRBV6-5	TRBD1	14	TRBJ1-1	CASSPYRGRTEAFF	TGTGCCAGCAGTCCGTACAGGGGAAGGACTGAAGCTTTCTTT
.	TRBV7-9	TRBD2	17	TRBJ2-1	CASSSTGTSGAHNEQFF	TGTGCCAGCAGCTCAACCGGGACTAGCGGAGCCCACAATGAGCAGTTCTTC
many	TRBV7-9	TRBD1	14	TRBJ1-5	CASSEGTGRQPQHF	TGTGCCAGCAGCGAAGGGACAGGGCGCCAGCCCCAGCATTTT
few	TRBV29-1	.	12	TRBJ2-5	CSVERTQETQYF	TGCAGCGTTGAAAGGACACAAGAGACCCAGTACTTC
.	TRBV9	TRBD1	15	TRBJ2-3	CASGDAGEGTDRQYF	TGTGCCAGCGGGGACGCCGGGGAAGGGACAGATAGGCAGTATTTT
many	TRBV7-9	TRBD1	14	TRBJ1-2	CASSFTGTGPGYTF	TGTGCCAGCAGCTTCACCGGGACAGGGCCTGGCTACACCTTC
medium-sized	TRBV11-2	.	14	TRBJ2-7	CASKPSTDYYEQYF	TGTGCCAGCAAACCGTCGACGGACTACTACGAGCAGTACTTC
many	TRBV4-1	TRBD2	17	TRBJ2-1	CASSQEPASGRYNEQFF	TGCGCCAGCAGCCAAGAACCGGCTAGCGGGAGGTACAATGAGCAGTTCTTC
many	TRBV2	.	12	TRBJ2-3	CASRVGGDTQYF	TGTGCCAGCAGAGTCGGGGGAGATACGCAGTATTTT
.	TRBV20-1	.	17	TRBJ2-5	CSASGRSSSGTQETQYF	TGCAGTGCCAGTGGTCGCTCTAGCTCTGGGACCCAAGAGACCCAGTACTTC
many	TRBV5-1	TRBD2	15	TRBJ2-1	CASSYRERGYNEQFF	TGCGCCAGCAGCTACCGGGAGCGGGGCTACAATGAGCAGTTCTTC
many	TRBV3-1	TRBD1	15	TRBJ2-7	CASSPRGQAYYEQYF	TGTGCCAGCAGCCCTCGGGGACAGGCCTACTACGAGCAGTACTTC
.	TRBV4-1	.	15	TRBJ2-1	CASSLKWAGADSQFF	TGCGCCAGCAGCCTGAAGTGGGCGGGGGCCGACTCGCAGTTCTTC
medium-sized	TRBV7-2	.	13	TRBJ2-1	CASSLNRVNEQFF	TGTGCCAGCAGCTTAAACAGGGTCAATGAGCAGTTCTTC
medium-sized	TRBV7-2	.	15	TRBJ2-2	CASSLSEGMGGELFF	TGTGCCAGCAGCCTATCCGAGGGGATGGGCGGGGAGCTGTTTTTT
medium-sized	TRBV28	.	13	TRBJ2-4	CASSFGGGGIQYF	TGTGCCAGCAGTTTCGGAGGGGGCGGCATTCAGTACTTC
many	TRBV21-1	.	15	TRBJ2-1	CASSKVVESYNEQFF	TGTGCCAGCAGCAAAGTTGTGGAGTCCTACAATGAGCAGTTCTTC
many	TRBV2	TRBD1	13	TRBJ2-3	CASSGDRVDTQYF	TGTGCCAGCAGTGGGGACAGGGTTGATACGCAGTATTTT
.	TRBV20-1	TRBD1	13	TRBJ1-5	CSASWGRGQPQHF	TGCAGTGCTAGTTGGGGCAGGGGGCAGCCCCAGCATTTT
medium-sized	TRBV6-2/TRBV6-3	.	11	TRBJ2-7	CASSSLYEQYF	TGTGCCAGCAGTTCCCTCTACGAGCAGTACTTC
.	TRBV29-1	TRBD2	14	TRBJ2-3	CSVGLAGGADTQYF	TGCAGCGTTGGCTTAGCGGGAGGAGCAGATACGCAGTATTTT
many	TRBV29-1	.	12	TRBJ1-4	CSVPGPGEKLFF	TGCAGCGTCCCGGGGCCCGGGGAAAAACTGTTTTTT
many	TRBV5-1	.	16	TRBJ1-5	CASSTPPGPSNQPQHF	TGCGCCAGCTCTACCCCCCCGGGCCCTAGCAATCAGCCCCAGCATTTT
medium-sized	TRBV29-1	TRBD2	15	TRBJ2-3	CSAKRTSGKQDTQYF	TGCAGCGCCAAGAGGACTAGCGGGAAGCAAGATACGCAGTATTTT
medium-sized	TRBV6-6	.	16	TRBJ2-1	CASSTPFAHAYNEQFF	TGTGCCAGCAGTACCCCCTTCGCCCATGCCTACAATGAGCAGTTCTTC
.	TRBV14	TRBD2	14	TRBJ2-1	CVSNYGGAFNEQFF	TGTGTCAGCAACTACGGGGGGGCCTTCAATGAGCAGTTCTTC